Shown below are 16 T cell receptor beta chains from a single sample sequenced in a study of blood T cells in healthy people across ages. For the second PCR, which ran for about 7 to 11 cycles, a sample-barcoded 5' primer and a J-beta primer mix were used. In TCRdb, the 5' RACE reads were re-called with MiXCR into one record per CDR3 protein. The table has 980,000 or so distinct CDR3 sequences, about 44% seen once. Sequencing was done on a sample of blood. These receptors were collected from a man in his thirties or forties in good health.

The CDR3 sequence is CASRGGRSSYNEQFF. The DNA for the CDR3 is TGTGCCAGCAGGGGGGGGAGAAGCTCCTACAATGAGCAGTTCTTC. The chain is built from TRBV5-5 and TRBJ2-1, with 7 bases aligning to TRBD2. Germline V gene data show CDR1 as SGHKS and CDR2 as YYEKEE (reference sequence). J gave up 0 bases and V 5 bases, and 5 bases lay outside the gene matches. This CDR3 spans 15 amino acids.

CDR3 sequence (DNA): TGTGCCAGCAGCTCTGCCGGGACGGGCGAGACCCAGTACTTC. This sequence encodes CASSSAGTGETQYF. The chain recombines TRBV28 with TRBJ2-5; tentatively, D is TRBD1 or TRBD2 (5 bases each). CDR3 length: 14 residues. Deletions cut 6 bases from V and 5 bases from J, with 16 bases between. Germline loops: CDR1 MDHEN, CDR2 SYDVKM.

The chain combines TRBV6-2 or TRBV6-3 with TRBJ2-3, with D possibly TRBD1 on 6 matching bases. V was cut by 5 bases and J by 6 bases, with 18 bases left in between. CDR3 size: 15 residues. CDR1 is MNHEY, CDR2 SVGEGT, per germline. CDR3 region: CASSPGTPNKDTQYF. The DNA for the CDR3 is TGTGCCAGCAGTCCTGGGACACCAAATAAGGATACGCAGTATTTT.

The rearrangement uses TRBV2 and TRBJ1-2; a weak D match, TRBD1 (5 bases). Trimming cost V 7 bases and J 3 bases, with 15 bases left between them. In germline, CDR1 is SNHLY, CDR2 FYNNEI. The CDR3 contains 14 residues. For the CDR3, the DNA is TGTGCCAGCATCCTTCGGACATCCGACTATGGCTACACCTTC. Amino acids: CASILRTSDYGYTF. The complete variable domain, with remaining parts taken from reference TRBV2 and TRBJ1-2, reads EPEVTQTPSHQVTQMGQEVILRCVPISNHLYFYWYRQILGQKVEFLVSFYNNEISEKSEIFDDQFSVERPDGSNFTLKIRSTKLEDSAMYFCASILRTSDYGYTFGSGTRLTVV.

Ten or more counts support this clonotype. The rearrangement uses TRBV7-2 and TRBJ2-1; TRBD2 is a possible D gene (6 bases). Per germline, CDR1 SGHTA and CDR2 FQGNSA. V lost 0 bases to trimming and J lost 0 bases, with 9 bases between them. CDR3 size: 16 residues. CDR3 sequence (DNA): TGTGCCAGCAGCTTAGCGGGGGGTCACTCCTACAATGAGCAGTTCTTC. Protein product: CASSLAGGHSYNEQFF.

V gene TRBV20-1 combines with J gene TRBJ2-1, with TRBD2 identical over 10 bases. Unmatched junction bases numbered 10, after V lost 4 bases and J lost 4 bases. The CDR3 runs to 16 residues. The germline gives CDR1 DFQATT, CDR2 SNEGSKA (reference sequence). CDR3 sequence: CSAIDIAGGDYNEQFF. The CDR3 DNA follows: TGCAGTGCTATAGACATAGCGGGAGGAGATTACAATGAGCAGTTCTTC.

The chain uses TRBV2 and TRBJ1-1, with 9 bases matching TRBD1. Germline-derived CDR1 and CDR2 are SNHLY and FYNNEI. This CDR3 has 14 amino acids. Trimming took 6 bases from V and 7 from J; bases not matched to a gene: 9. The CDR3, as DNA: TGTGCCAGCAGGATACAGGGGGCGAACGGTGAAGCTTTCTTT. This translates into CASRIQGANGEAFF.

The chain has TRBV6-5 and TRBJ1-2; 7 nucleotides align to TRBD1. J lost 4 bases, V lost 8 bases, and 13 bases had no gene match. The CDR3 spans 15 residues. The germline V gene has CDR1 MNHEY and CDR2 SVGAGI. The CDR3 coding sequence is TGTGCCAGCGCTACCGGGACAGAGATCCCCTATGGCTACACCTTC. Residues: CASATGTEIPYGYTF.

This clonotype was seen just once. The rearrangement links TRBV24-1 to TRBJ2-3; D possibly corresponds to TRBD2 (5 bases). The CDR3 contains 14 residues. Germline values: CDR1 KGHDR, CDR2 SFDVKD. V lost 3 bases and J lost 4, with 10 bases in between. CDR3 sequence: CATSDVGSSDTQYF. CDR3 coding DNA: TGTGCCACCAGTGATGTGGGGAGTTCAGATACGCAGTATTTT.

The chain employs TRBV5-1 and TRBJ2-7; weak D call: TRBD2 (6 bases). The DNA end is more similar to TRBJ2-5, so the J call may be wrong. The CDR3 spans 16 residues. Germline-derived CDR1 and CDR2 are SGHRS and YFSETQ. The CDR3 region has the DNA TGCGCCAGCAGCAATGAGAAAGAGGGACGGGGGAAGACCCAGTACTTC. This encodes CASSNEKEGRGKTQYF.

This clonotype showed up just a few times. The chain carries TRBV7-2 and TRBJ2-1; 10 bases line up with TRBD2. The V and J ends lost 6 bases and 1 base, in that order; junction bases with no gene match: 0. In germline, CDR1 is SGHTA, CDR2 FQGNSA. The CDR3 contains 14 residues. Here the CDR3 reads CASRLAGSYNEQFF. CDR3 bases: TGTGCCAGCAGACTAGCGGGGTCCTACAATGAGCAGTTCTTC. The full variable domain, rest sourced from reference TRBV7-2 and TRBJ2-1, is GAGVSQSPSNKVTEKGKDVELRCDPISGHTALYWYRQSLGQGLEFLIYFQGNSAPDKSGLPSDRFSAERTGGSVSTLTIQRTQQEDSAVYLCASRLAGSYNEQFFGPGTRLTVL.

This chain joins TRBV12-5 and TRBJ2-1, with D possibly being TRBD1 (7 bases). V shed 6 bases and J shed 8 bases, with 11 bases lying between them. There are 12 residues in the CDR3. The germline V gene has CDR1 LGHNT and CDR2 FRNRAP. The CDR3 spells CASGQGGYEQFF. For the CDR3, the DNA is TGTGCTAGTGGCCAGGGGGGTTATGAGCAGTTCTTC.

This clonotype has a handful of counts. This chain joins TRBV28 and TRBJ1-1; D remains unclear. CDR1 and CDR2 from the germline V gene are MDHEN and SYDVKM. Between the trimmed V and J ends, which lost 6 bases and 2 bases, there was a span of 16 bases. This CDR3 is built from 15 residues. CDR3 coding DNA: TGTGCCAGCAGGGAGAGACCGTACTCAAACACTGAAGCTTTCTTT. Translating gives CASRERPYSNTEAFF.

As for this clonotype: A junction boundary mismatches the germline segment, possibly from a read error. The rearrangement uses TRBV29-1 and TRBJ1-4, with a possible D match to TRBD1 (6 bases). This CDR3 is 13 amino acids long. Germline CDR1 is SQVTM and CDR2 is ANQGSEA. CDR3 coding DNA: TGCAGCGCCCAGGGACACCGAAATGGAAAACTGTTTTTT. This sequence encodes CSAQGHRNGKLFF.

This chain uses TRBV4-1 with TRBJ2-6; 8 positions match TRBD1. Trimming took 4 bases from V and 2 from J; bases not matched to a gene: 16. The V gene's germline CDR1 is MGHRA and CDR2 YSYEKL. The length of the CDR3 is 20 residues. CDR3 in amino acids: CASSPRALRTGTAGANVLTF. CDR3 DNA: TGCGCCAGCAGCCCTCGGGCGCTGCGGACAGGGACAGCTGGGGCCAACGTCCTGACTTTC.

The V call is TRBV20-1, the J call TRBJ2-7; D is unclear. The V and J ends lost 0 bases and 3 bases respectively, with 12 bases between them. Germline assignment: CDR1 DFQATT and CDR2 SNEGSKA (reference sequence). CDR3 size: 14 residues. The CDR3 spells CSAREGSLGYEQYF. CDR3 DNA: TGCAGTGCTAGAGAAGGCTCGTTAGGCTACGAGCAGTACTTC.